These 11 T cell receptor beta chains were sequenced from one sample in a study of PD-L1 blockade in urothelial cancer. Measured with immunoSEQ multiplex PCR; TCRdb has only the in-frame clones, and not every one. The sample lists 45,000 or so clones; approximately 90% were seen once. The sample here was PBMCs, taken around atezolizumab (anti-PD-L1) treatment. These receptors were obtained from a man at least 80 years old with urothelial cancer.

In this sample, this clone turned up a few times. The V and J genes are TRBV10-2 and TRBJ2-1; 8 bases line up with TRBD2. The CDR3 has 15 residues. Germline CDR1 and CDR2: WSHSY and SAAADI. Trimming took 6 bases from V and 4 from J; bases not matched to a gene: 8. CDR3 sequence reads: CASSPTSGDYNEQFF. CDR3 in DNA: TGCGCCAGCAGCCCCACTAGCGGAGATTACAATGAGCAGTTCTTC.

This clone was seen only once. This chain links TRBV10-3 with TRBJ2-3; TRBD2 matches 8 bases. The CDR3 consists of 17 residues. CDR1 ENHRY and CDR2 SYGVKD come from the germline V gene. V lost 5 bases, J lost 1 base, and 11 bases stayed unmatched. The CDR3 DNA reads TGTGCCATCAGTTACCGCAGCGGGAGTAGTGGCACAGATACGCAGTATTTT. Its translation: CAISYRSGSSGTDTQYF.

This sequence joins TRBV30 and TRBJ1-2; no firm D call. Germline CDR1 and CDR2: GTSNPN and SVGIG (reference sequence). The V gene lost 2 bases and the J gene lost 4 bases, with 5 bases spanning the gap. The length of the CDR3 is 11 residues. The CDR3 protein is CAWSRSYGYTF. CDR3 nucleotides: TGTGCCTGGAGTCGGTCCTATGGCTACACCTTC.

This clone was counted between two and nine times. This chain joins TRBV10-3 and TRBJ2-1; 8 bases map to TRBD2. The germline CDR1 and CDR2 sequences are ENHRY and SYGVKD. The CDR3 spans 13 residues. The J segment lost 8 bases and the V segment lost 7 bases, leaving 7 bases of the junction unmatched. The CDR3 nucleotides read TGTGCCATCACTTCGGGACTAGTTGATGAGCAGTTCTTC. Translated, it gives CAITSGLVDEQFF.

This clone was counted a single time. One end of the junction does not line up with germline, which may come from a read error. The rearrangement uses TRBV29-1 and TRBJ2-3, with D perhaps assigned TRBD1 or TRBD2 (6 bases each). This CDR3 contains 14 residues. Germline-derived CDR1 and CDR2 are SQVTM and ANQGSEA. The chain's CDR3 is CSAEQGGYTDTQYF. In DNA, the CDR3 is TGCAGCGCTGAACAGGGAGGATACACGGATACGCAGTATTTT.

The rearrangement links TRBV30 to TRBJ2-1, with TRBD2 matching 12 bases. The CDR3 loop spans 18 amino acids. Germline CDR1 reads GTSNPN; CDR2 reads SVGIG (reference sequence). V lost 2 bases and J lost 0; bases outside the gene matches: 8. CDR3 protein: CAWSIRTSGVFSYNEQFF. The CDR3 region has the DNA TGTGCCTGGAGTATTCGGACTAGCGGGGTGTTCTCCTACAATGAGCAGTTCTTC.

This rearrangement joins TRBV4-3 to TRBJ2-3; no clear D. Trimming cost V 0 bases and J 2 bases, with 9 bases left between them. The CDR3 has 15 amino acids. Germline CDR1 reads LGHNA; CDR2 reads YSLEER. CDR3 DNA: TGCGCCAGCAGCCAAGATCGGAGAGCCACAGATACGCAGTATTTT. It encodes CASSQDRRATDTQYF.

The chain couples TRBV5-8 to TRBJ1-2; maybe TRBD1 (5 bases). With 0 bases removed from V and 3 bases from J, the gap between germline ends came to 9 bases. Germline V gene sequence: CDR1 SGHTS, CDR2 YDEGEE. The CDR3 totals 14 residues. The CDR3 region has the DNA TGTGCCAGCAGCTTGGTAGGGGTCCACTATGGCTACACCTTC. Protein product: CASSLVGVHYGYTF.

This clone was counted a few times. CDR3 DNA: TGTGCCAGCAGCCGAATAACAGGGTTCTCTGGAAACACCATATATTTT. It is translated as CASSRITGFSGNTIYF. The V call is TRBV7-2, the J call TRBJ1-3; D is possibly TRBD1 (6 bases). Between the trimmed V and J ends, which lost 5 bases and 0 bases, there was a span of 14 bases. This CDR3 is built from 16 residues. Per germline, CDR1 SGHTA and CDR2 FQGNSA.

The chain carries TRBV28 and TRBJ2-7; TRBD2 matches at 10 bases. This CDR3 is built from 14 residues. The germline CDR1 and CDR2 sequences are MDHEN and SYDVKM. The V and J ends lost 6 bases and 6 bases, in that order; junction bases with no gene match: 8. The CDR3 bases are TGTGCCAGCAGACTAGCGGGATCCTTTTCCGAGCAGTACTTC. Amino acids: CASRLAGSFSEQYF.

The chain has TRBV18 and TRBJ2-7, with a possible D match to TRBD1 (6 bases). The V end was cut by 3 bases, the J end by 2 bases, with 8 bases between. This CDR3 has 13 amino acids. The V gene's germline CDR1 is KGHSH and CDR2 LQKENI. CDR3 protein: CASSPGQTYEQYF. The CDR3 bases are TGTGCCAGCTCACCGGGACAAACCTACGAGCAGTACTTC.